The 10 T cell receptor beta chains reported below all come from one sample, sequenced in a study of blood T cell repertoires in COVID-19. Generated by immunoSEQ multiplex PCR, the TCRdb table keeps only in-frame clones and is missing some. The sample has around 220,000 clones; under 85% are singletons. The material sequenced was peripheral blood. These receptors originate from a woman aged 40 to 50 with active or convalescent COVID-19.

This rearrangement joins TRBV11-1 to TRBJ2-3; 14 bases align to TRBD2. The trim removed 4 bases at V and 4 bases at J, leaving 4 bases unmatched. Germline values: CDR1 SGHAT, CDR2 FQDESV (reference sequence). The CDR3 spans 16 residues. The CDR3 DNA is TGTGCCAGCAGCTCGGGACTAGCGGGGGTAGCAGATACGCAGTATTTT. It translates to CASSSGLAGVADTQYF.

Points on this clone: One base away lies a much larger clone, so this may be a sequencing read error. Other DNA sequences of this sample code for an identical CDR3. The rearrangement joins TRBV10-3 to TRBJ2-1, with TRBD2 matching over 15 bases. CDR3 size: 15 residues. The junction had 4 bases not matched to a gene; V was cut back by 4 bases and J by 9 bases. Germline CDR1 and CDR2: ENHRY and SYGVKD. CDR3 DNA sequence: TGTGCCATCAGTGGGACTAGCGGGGGGGCCGGTGAGCAGTTCTTC. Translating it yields CAISGTSGGAGEQFF.

The CDR3, as DNA: TGCGCCAGCAGTGAAGAGATATTTCGCGGGGGGGCCAAAAATGAGCAGTTCTTC. Protein product: CASSEEIFRGGAKNEQFF. V gene TRBV10-1 combines with J gene TRBJ2-1, with 9 bases that match TRBD2. Germline loops: CDR1 WNHNN, CDR2 SYGVQD (reference sequence). The CDR3 extends over 18 amino acids. The V gene end was trimmed by 3 bases and the J gene end by 7 bases; junction bases not matched to a gene: 16.

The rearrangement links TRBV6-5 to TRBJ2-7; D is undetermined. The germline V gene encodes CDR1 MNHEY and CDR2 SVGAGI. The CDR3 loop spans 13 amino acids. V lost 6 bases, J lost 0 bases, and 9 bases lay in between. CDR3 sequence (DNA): TGTGCCAGCAGAGAGGTTTCCTCCTACGAGCAGTACTTC. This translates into CASREVSSYEQYF.

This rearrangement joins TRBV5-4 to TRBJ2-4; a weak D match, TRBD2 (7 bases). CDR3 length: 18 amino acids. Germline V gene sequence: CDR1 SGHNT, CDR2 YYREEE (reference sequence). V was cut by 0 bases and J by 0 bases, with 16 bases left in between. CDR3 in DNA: TGTGCCAGCAGCTTGGGATCGGCGGGGGCACTAGCCAAAAACATTCAGTACTTC. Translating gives CASSLGSAGALAKNIQYF.

CDR3 DNA: TGCGCCAGCAGCCAAGATCACAATCAGCCCCAGCATTTT. Translation: CASSQDHNQPQHF. The rearrangement uses TRBV4-1 and TRBJ1-5; D is ambiguous. Trimming stripped 0 bases from V and 3 bases from J, with 3 bases between. The CDR3 has 13 residues. The V gene's germline CDR1 is MGHRA and CDR2 YSYEKL.

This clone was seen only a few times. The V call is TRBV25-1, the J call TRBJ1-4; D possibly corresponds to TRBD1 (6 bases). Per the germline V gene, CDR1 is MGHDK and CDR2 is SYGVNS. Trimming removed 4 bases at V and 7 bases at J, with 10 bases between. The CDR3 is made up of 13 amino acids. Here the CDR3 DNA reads TGTGCCAGCAGTGGAGGGGGACGTGAAAAACTGTTTTTT. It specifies CASSGGGREKLFF.

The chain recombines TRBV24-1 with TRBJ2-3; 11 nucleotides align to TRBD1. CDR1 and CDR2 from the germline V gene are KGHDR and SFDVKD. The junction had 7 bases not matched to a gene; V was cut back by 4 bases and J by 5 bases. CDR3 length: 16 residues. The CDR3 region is CATSDRGTGGRDTQYF. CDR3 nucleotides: TGTGCCACCAGTGACCGGGGGACAGGGGGAAGAGATACGCAGTATTTT.

CDR3 sequence: CSVDRGGKNTEAFF. The CDR3 region has the DNA TGCAGCGTGGACAGGGGCGGAAAGAACACTGAAGCTTTCTTT. The rearrangement uses TRBV29-1 and TRBJ1-1; TRBD1 matches 9 bases. Losses at the gene ends were 6 bases for V and 1 base for J; bases not matched to a gene: 6. This CDR3 region has 14 residues. Germline V CDR1 and CDR2: SQVTM, ANQGSEA. Full variable domain (rest looked up from reference TRBV29-1 and TRBJ1-1): SAVISQKPSRDICQRGTSLTIQCQVDSQVTMMFWYRQQPGQSLTLIATANQGSEATYESGFVIDKFPISRPNLTFSTLTVSNMSPEDSSIYLCSVDRGGKNTEAFFGQGTRLTVV.

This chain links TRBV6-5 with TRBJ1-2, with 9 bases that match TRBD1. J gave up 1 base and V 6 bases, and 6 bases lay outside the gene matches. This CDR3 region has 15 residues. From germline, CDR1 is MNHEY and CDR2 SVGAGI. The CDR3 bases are TGTGCCAGCAGGGACAGGGGTTTTTATAACTATGGCTACACCTTC. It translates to CASRDRGFYNYGYTF.